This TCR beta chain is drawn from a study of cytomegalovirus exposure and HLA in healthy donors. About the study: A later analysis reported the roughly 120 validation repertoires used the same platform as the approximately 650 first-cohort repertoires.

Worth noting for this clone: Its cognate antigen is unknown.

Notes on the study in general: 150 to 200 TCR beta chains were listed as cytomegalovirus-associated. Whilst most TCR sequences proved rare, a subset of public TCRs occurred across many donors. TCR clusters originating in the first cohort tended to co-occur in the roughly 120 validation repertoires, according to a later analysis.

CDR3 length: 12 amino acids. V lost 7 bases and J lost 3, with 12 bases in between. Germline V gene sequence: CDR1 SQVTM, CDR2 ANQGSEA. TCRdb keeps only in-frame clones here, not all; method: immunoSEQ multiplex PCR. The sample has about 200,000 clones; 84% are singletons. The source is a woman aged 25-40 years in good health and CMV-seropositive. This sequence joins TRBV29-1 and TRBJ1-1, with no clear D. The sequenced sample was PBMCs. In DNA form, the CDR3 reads TGCAGCGCCGCAGAGGGTCACACTGAAGCTTTCTTT. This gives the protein CSAAEGHTEAFF.